The 18 T cell receptor beta chains below were found in one sample sequenced in a study of T cells after yellow fever vaccination. TCRdb passed the 5' RACE reads through MiXCR, listing each CDR3 protein once. The sample shows 250,000 or so distinct CDR3 sequences, about 7% of them seen only once. The sequenced sample was CD4+ T cells sorted from PBMCs, obtained 15 days after the yellow fever booster vaccination. The receptors shown here come from a man aged 25 to 45 who received the YFV17D yellow fever vaccine.

This clonotype was picked up many times. The V and J genes are TRBV7-3 and TRBJ2-1; 7 bases match TRBD1. CDR3 size: 19 residues. Trimming removed 6 bases from V and 5 bases from J; junction bases left unmatched: 22. Per germline, CDR1 SGHTA and CDR2 FQGTGA. The CDR3 sequence is CASSMGTVHGKSSNNEQFF. CDR3 DNA sequence: TGTGCCAGCAGTATGGGGACAGTTCACGGTAAAAGTTCGAACAATGAGCAGTTCTTC.

This clonotype was seen at least ten times. V and J are TRBV7-2 and TRBJ2-7, with TRBD2 matching 13 bases. V shed 8 bases and J 6 bases; nucleotides not matched to a gene: 4. The CDR3 runs to 13 residues. Germline V lookup: CDR1 SGHTA, CDR2 FQGNSA. The chain's CDR3 is CASRTSGSLEQYF. The CDR3, as DNA: TGTGCCAGCCGGACTAGCGGGAGTCTCGAGCAGTACTTC.

This clonotype was seen a handful of times. This could be a read error, since a much larger clone is one nucleotide away. The rearrangement uses TRBV5-1 and TRBJ2-7, with D hard to call. CDR3 size: 13 residues. CDR1 and CDR2 (germline): SGHRS, YFSETQ. V shed 0 bases and J shed 7 bases, with 11 bases lying between them. The CDR3 region has the DNA TGCGCCAGCAGCTTGGACCCGTTTGGGGAGCAGTACTTC. It codes for CASSLDPFGEQYF.

The chain combines TRBV12-5 with TRBJ2-1; tentative D call: TRBD1 (6 bases). There are 16 residues in the CDR3. The V gene's germline CDR1 is LGHNT and CDR2 FRNRAP. Deletions cut 1 base from V and 3 bases from J, with 13 bases between. The CDR3 spells CASGLAQGLVYNEQFF. The CDR3 region has the DNA TGTGCTAGTGGTTTGGCACAGGGTTTGGTCTACAATGAGCAGTTCTTC.

This clonotype was picked up many times. This sequence joins TRBV3-1 and TRBJ1-4, with D uncertain. V lost 4 bases to trimming and J lost 0 bases, with 9 bases between them. Germline V gene data show CDR1 as LGHDT and CDR2 as YNNKEL (reference sequence). CDR3 length: 15 residues. The CDR3 here is CASSRRSATNEKLFF. The CDR3 coding sequence is TGTGCCAGCAGCCGCCGATCTGCAACTAATGAAAAACTGTTTTTT.

This clonotype has a handful of counts. This chain joins TRBV9 and TRBJ2-5; D unresolved. V lost 1 base to trimming and J lost 5 bases, with 9 bases between them. The CDR3 covers 13 residues. The germline V gene has CDR1 SGDLS and CDR2 YYNGEE. The CDR3 coding sequence is TGTGCCAGCAGCGTAAGACTGGAGGAGACCCAGTACTTC. Protein: CASSVRLEETQYF.

This clonotype was detected a few times. The chain uses TRBV7-2 and TRBJ2-3, with D tentatively TRBD1 (6 bases). V was clipped by 5 bases and J by 4 bases, with 16 bases between them. The V gene's germline CDR1 is SGHTA and CDR2 FQGNSA. The CDR3 totals 15 residues. The CDR3 reads CASSGTGTPADTQYF. CDR3 DNA sequence: TGTGCCAGCAGCGGCACCGGGACACCAGCAGATACGCAGTATTTT.

This clonotype was counted between two and nine times. The chain employs TRBV10-3 and TRBJ2-5; D gene unclear. V was pared by 4 bases and J by 2 bases, with 2 bases between. Germline lookup yields CDR1 ENHRY and CDR2 SYGVKD. The CDR3 contains 11 residues. This chain's CDR3 is CAISVQETQYF. CDR3 sequence (DNA): TGTGCCATCAGTGTACAAGAGACCCAGTACTTC.

The chain joins TRBV5-1 to TRBJ2-5, with D perhaps TRBD1 or TRBD2 (5 bases each). CDR1 is SGHRS and CDR2 is YFSETQ in the germline V gene. Trimming pared 0 bases from V and 7 bases from J, leaving 16 bases between. The CDR3 consists of 15 residues. CDR3 residues: CASSLDRGSRGTQYF. The CDR3 nucleotides are TGCGCCAGCAGCTTGGATCGGGGCTCCCGGGGGACCCAGTACTTC.

The chain couples TRBV6-1 to TRBJ2-7; the D call may be TRBD1 or TRBD2 (5 bases each). Germline CDR1 reads MNHNS; CDR2 reads SASEGT. Trimming took 6 bases from V and 4 from J, leaving 19 bases between them. The CDR3 is 15 amino acids. For the CDR3, the DNA is TGTGCCAGCAGCCGAGGGGCGAGTATTAGGTACGAGCAGTACTTC. The encoded protein is CASSRGASIRYEQYF.

The chain is built from TRBV25-1 and TRBJ2-3, with 8 bases identical to TRBD2. Per germline, CDR1 MGHDK and CDR2 SYGVNS. This CDR3 spans 15 amino acids. Trimming cost V 4 bases and J 0 bases; bases outside gene matches: 3. CDR3: CASSARLASTDTQYF. The DNA of the CDR3 is TGTGCCAGCAGTGCCCGACTAGCGAGCACAGATACGCAGTATTTT.

This chain joins TRBV6-2 or TRBV6-3 and TRBJ2-1; 13 bases align to TRBD2. The CDR3 totals 16 residues. V gave up 5 bases and J gave up 10 bases; unmatched junction bases: 11. Germline lookup yields CDR1 MNHEY and CDR2 SVGEGT. DNA for the CDR3: TGTGCCAGCAGTCCCCCGGGACTAGCGGGACAGGGAGAGCAGTTCTTC. Translating gives CASSPPGLAGQGEQFF.

The table lists this clonotype with a few counts. DNA for the CDR3: TGTGCCAGCATTCACGGGACAGCCAATTCACCCCTCCACTTT. Residues: CASIHGTANSPLHF. This chain links TRBV6-5 with TRBJ1-6; TRBD1 agrees at 7 bases. CDR1 and CDR2 from the germline V gene are MNHEY and SVGAGI. The CDR3 contains 14 residues. Losses at the gene ends were 7 bases for V and 7 bases for J; bases not matched to a gene: 7.

This chain uses TRBV12-3 or TRBV12-4 with TRBJ2-1, with 9 positions matching TRBD2. Trimming at V came to 4 bases and at J to 7 bases, leaving 2 bases not matched to a gene. This CDR3 has 13 amino acids. The CDR3 DNA is TGTGCCAGCAGTTGGCGGGAGGGAAATGAGCAGTTCTTC. This sequence encodes CASSWREGNEQFF.

V and J are TRBV7-2 and TRBJ1-4; 9 bases are a match to TRBD1. The CDR3 consists of 15 residues. V shed 5 bases, J shed 8 bases, and the junction held 9 bases outside the gene matches. Germline lookup yields CDR1 SGHTA and CDR2 FQGNSA. The CDR3 region has the DNA TGTGCCAGCAGCAAAACCGGGACAGGGCTCGAAAAACTGTTTTTT. It is translated as CASSKTGTGLEKLFF.

CDR3 nucleotide sequence: TGTGCCAGCAGCCAAGGGGGGACTAGCGACTTCTTC. Protein product: CASSQGGTSDFF. J is TRBJ2-1 and V is TRBV3-1, with 10 nucleotides matching TRBD2. Germline CDR1 LGHDT, CDR2 YNNKEL (reference sequence). CDR3 length: 12 amino acids. Trimming at V came to 1 base and at J to 16 bases, leaving 4 bases not matched to a gene.

In this sample, this clonotype turned up a few times. The chain combines TRBV6-4 with TRBJ2-2; 10 nucleotides match TRBD1. The germline CDR1 and CDR2 sequences are MRHNA and SNTAGT. The length of the CDR3 is 16 residues. Trimming cost V 7 bases and J 0 bases; bases outside gene matches: 5. CDR3 DNA sequence: TGTGCCAGCAAGGGACAGGGGTCATCGAACACCGGGGAGCTGTTTTTT. Its translation is CASKGQGSSNTGELFF.

This clonotype was counted only a few times. This chain uses TRBV28 with TRBJ1-5; tentatively, D is TRBD1 (6 bases). This CDR3 has 15 amino acids. Trimming took off 2 bases at V and 1 base at J, with 9 bases between the two ends. The germline CDR1 and CDR2 sequences are MDHEN and SYDVKM. In DNA form, the CDR3 reads TGTGCCAGCAGTTTAGGGGGGGCGAGCAATCAGCCCCAGCATTTT. It codes for CASSLGGASNQPQHF.